These T cell receptor beta chains were read from a single sample in a study of OX40 agonist ivuxolimab in advanced cancers. Sequencing was performed with immunoSEQ multiplex PCR; in TCRdb, only in-frame clones are kept and a portion is missing. Among 55,000 to 70,000 clones listed, roughly 82% were seen once. The sample consisted of CD4+ or CD8+ T cells sorted from blood, taken in a trial of the OX40 agonist ivuxolimab. These receptors originate from an adult with an advanced solid tumor such as melanoma, head and neck, liver or kidney cancer. CDR3s include the opening cysteine and the closing phenylalanine or tryptophan. D genes are given only for firm matches. The listing skips clone size in some rows; elsewhere it reads once, few, many or a size class.

V	J	size	D	CDR3	DNA
TRBV7-2	TRBJ2-3	.	TRBD2	CASSLTGLAGRASTDTQYF	TGTGCCAGCAGCTTAACCGGTCTAGCGGGACGAGCTAGCACAGATACGCAGTATTTT
TRBV27	TRBJ2-7	.	TRBD2	CASSQGGLAGYEQYF	TGTGCCAGCAGCCAAGGGGGACTAGCCGGTTACGAGCAGTACTTC
TRBV4-1	TRBJ1-1	once	TRBD1	CASSRGDRTLNTEAFF	TGCGCCAGCAGCCGAGGGGACAGGACTCTGAACACTGAAGCTTTCTTT
TRBV10-3	TRBJ2-2	.	TRBD1	CAISVQGAHTGELFF	TGTGCCATCAGTGTCCAGGGGGCGCATACCGGGGAGCTGTTTTTT
TRBV7-2	TRBJ1-2	.	.	CASSITGSYGYTF	TGTGCCAGCAGTATAACAGGGAGCTATGGCTACACCTTC
TRBV30	TRBJ1-1	.	.	CAWSVLGLNTEAFF	TGTGCCTGGAGTGTACTAGGCCTGAACACTGAAGCTTTCTTT
TRBV11-2	TRBJ2-7	.	.	CASSVSGSSYEQYF	TGTGCCAGCAGCGTTAGCGGAAGCTCCTACGAGCAGTACTTC
TRBV7-9	TRBJ2-3	.	.	CASSLAFFFSTDTQYF	TGTGCCAGCAGCTTAGCGTTTTTCTTTAGCACAGATACGCAGTATTTT
TRBV2	TRBJ1-2	few	.	CASSERVGYTF	TGTGCCAGCAGTGAACGAGTTGGCTACACCTTC
TRBV7-6	TRBJ1-4	.	TRBD1	CASSVGQGGGEKLFF	TGTGCCAGCAGCGTAGGACAGGGGGGTGGTGAAAAACTGTTTTTT
TRBV2	TRBJ1-2	.	TRBD1	CASSMQGDYGYTF	TGTGCCAGCAGTATGCAGGGGGACTATGGCTACACCTTC
TRBV29-1	TRBJ1-2	once	TRBD1	CSVGTGGVYGYTF	TGCAGCGTTGGGACAGGGGGGGTCTATGGCTACACCTTC
TRBV7-2	TRBJ1-3	.	.	CASSPSRGDGNTIYF	TGTGCCAGCAGCCCGAGTCGGGGCGATGGAAACACCATATATTTT
TRBV5-1	TRBJ2-1	.	TRBD1	CASSPDRALNEQFF	TGCGCCAGCAGCCCGGACAGGGCTCTCAATGAGCAGTTCTTC
TRBV7-2	TRBJ1-2	few	TRBD1	CASSSGGTVAILGGYTF	TGTGCCAGCAGCTCAGGGGGGACCGTAGCTATTCTGGGAGGCTACACCTTC
TRBV11-1	TRBJ2-5	.	.	CASSGGPHFGAQYF	TGTGCCAGCAGCGGGGGACCGCACTTCGGGGCCCAGTACTTC
TRBV5-8	TRBJ1-5	few	.	CASSLTPPGQPQHF	TGTGCCAGCAGCCTGACTCCCCCGGGGCAGCCCCAGCATTTT
TRBV5-8	TRBJ1-2	few	.	CASSLDRNYGYTF	TGTGCCAGCAGCTTGGACAGAAACTATGGCTACACCTTC
TRBV6-6	TRBJ2-1	.	TRBD2	CASNTRTSGDNEQFF	TGTGCCAGCAACACGAGGACTAGCGGAGACAATGAGCAGTTCTTC
TRBV5-4	TRBJ2-7	.	TRBD2	CASSLGGASGNYEQYF	TGTGCCAGCAGCTTGGGGGGGGCTAGCGGGAATTACGAGCAGTACTTC
TRBV9	TRBJ1-1	few	.	CASSPQGRVGEAFF	TGTGCCAGCAGCCCCCAAGGAAGGGTAGGTGAAGCTTTCTTT
TRBV28	TRBJ1-5	.	.	CASSSPGGRGNNQPQHF	TGTGCCAGCAGTTCCCCGGGGGGACGGGGGAACAATCAGCCCCAGCATTTT
TRBV6-5	TRBJ2-5	.	.	CASRSGPGETQYF	TGTGCCAGCAGATCGGGACCTGGGGAGACCCAGTACTTC
TRBV5-1	TRBJ2-1	.	TRBD1	CASSRGTGGNEQFF	TGCGCCAGCAGCCGGGGGACAGGGGGCAATGAGCAGTTCTTC
TRBV11-2	TRBJ1-2	once	.	CASSVQDDYGYTF	TGTGCCAGCAGCGTACAGGACGACTATGGCTACACCTTC
TRBV7-2	TRBJ2-2	.	.	CASSLGGPRGGHGELFF	TGTGCCAGCAGCTTAGGTGGGCCACGGGGAGGTCACGGGGAGCTGTTTTTT
TRBV5-1	TRBJ1-2	.	.	CASSLADSEDGYTF	TGCGCCAGCAGCTTGGCCGACAGCGAGGATGGCTACACCTTC
TRBV29-1	TRBJ2-3	.	TRBD2	CSVQLGTSGRDTQYF	TGCAGCGTTCAACTCGGGACTAGCGGGAGAGATACGCAGTATTTT
TRBV5-5	TRBJ2-3	.	.	CASSSGTTGDTQYF	TGTGCCAGCAGCTCCGGGACGACGGGAGATACGCAGTATTTT
TRBV4-1	TRBJ2-3	.	TRBD2	CASSLLARDTQYF	TGCGCCAGCAGCCTACTAGCGCGAGATACGCAGTATTTT
TRBV7-9	TRBJ2-3	.	TRBD2	CASSLALAGRSTDTQYF	TGTGCCAGCAGCTTAGCTCTAGCGGGGAGATCCACAGATACGCAGTATTTT
TRBV10-1	TRBJ2-7	.	.	CASSTPSSYEQYF	TGCGCCAGCAGCACACCGAGCTCCTACGAGCAGTACTTC
TRBV7-2	TRBJ1-5	.	.	CASSSLGQGNQPQHF	TGTGCCAGCAGCTCCCTCGGGCAGGGCAATCAGCCCCAGCATTTT
TRBV7-5	TRBJ1-1	.	.	CVRSLGGKAFF	TGTGTCAGAAGCTTAGGGGGAAAGGCTTTCTTT
TRBV19	TRBJ1-4	once	.	CASRTDRSNEKLFF	TGTGCCAGTAGGACGGACAGATCTAATGAAAAACTGTTTTTT
TRBV5-1	TRBJ2-3	.	.	CASSPIGVDTQYF	TGCGCCAGCAGTCCGATAGGCGTAGATACGCAGTATTTT
TRBV2	TRBJ2-4	.	TRBD1	CASSEDRGRDIQYF	TGTGCCAGCAGTGAAGACAGGGGGCGAGACATTCAGTACTTC
TRBV5-4	TRBJ2-3	few	TRBD2	CASSSGLDTDTQYF	TGTGCCAGCAGCTCGGGACTAGACACAGATACGCAGTATTTT
TRBV2	TRBJ1-1	.	.	CASKTDSWGNTEAFF	TGTGCCAGCAAAACCGACTCCTGGGGGAACACTGAAGCTTTCTTT
TRBV18	TRBJ2-1	few	.	CASSARDGDNEQFF	TGTGCCAGCTCAGCCCGGGACGGAGACAATGAGCAGTTCTTC